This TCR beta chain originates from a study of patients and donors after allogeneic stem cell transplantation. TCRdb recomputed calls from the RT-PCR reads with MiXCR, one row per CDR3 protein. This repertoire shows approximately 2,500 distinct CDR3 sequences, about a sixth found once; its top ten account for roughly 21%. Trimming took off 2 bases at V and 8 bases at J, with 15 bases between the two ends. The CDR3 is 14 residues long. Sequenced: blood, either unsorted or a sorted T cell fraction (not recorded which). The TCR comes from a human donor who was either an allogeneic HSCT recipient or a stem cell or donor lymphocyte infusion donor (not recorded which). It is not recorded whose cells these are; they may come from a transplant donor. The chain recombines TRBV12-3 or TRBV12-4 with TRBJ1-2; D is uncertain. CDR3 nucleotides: TGTGCCAGCAGTTTACCTCTGGACGGTAGGGGCTACACCTTC. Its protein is CASSLPLDGRGYTF.